The 20 T cell receptor beta chains below come from one sample, sequenced in a study of shared clonotypes between healthy human individuals. Only in-frame clones appear in the TCRdb table, and some are missing; sequencing was by immunoSEQ multiplex PCR. Of fewer than 1 million clones in the sample, just over 95% were seen once. Terminally differentiated effector memory CD45RA+ cells were excluded from the naive CD8 cells, which were CD45RO-negative and positively selected for CCR7. The sequenced sample was naive CD8+ T cells sorted from blood. These TCRs come from a young man in good health.

The chain employs TRBV4-1 and TRBJ2-5; 8 positions agree with TRBD2. The CDR3 contains 13 residues. The germline gives CDR1 MGHRA, CDR2 YSYEKL. J gave up 5 bases and V 7 bases, and 6 bases lay outside the gene matches. This CDR3 reads CASTGGAGETQYF. DNA of the CDR3: TGCGCCAGCACCGGGGGGGCGGGGGAGACCCAGTACTTC.

The chain has TRBV27 and TRBJ2-1; D remains ambiguous. Between the trimmed V and J ends, which lost 6 bases and 10 bases, there was a span of 16 bases. Per the germline V gene, CDR1 is MNHEY and CDR2 is SMNVEV (reference sequence). The CDR3 is 13 amino acids. This chain's CDR3 is CASSSPSPQEQFF. The CDR3 bases are TGTGCCAGCAGCTCACCGTCGCCGCAGGAGCAGTTCTTC.

J is TRBJ1-5 and V is TRBV7-9, with a tentative D call TRBD1 (5 bases). This CDR3 has 12 residues. Germline loops: CDR1 SEHNR, CDR2 FQNEAQ (reference sequence). V lost 6 bases to trimming and J lost 6 bases, with 9 bases between them. The CDR3 sequence is CASSQDSQPQHF. The CDR3 region has the DNA TGTGCCAGCAGTCAAGACAGTCAGCCCCAGCATTTT.

This clone occurred a few times. V usage is TRBV4-3 and J usage is TRBJ1-2; D unclear. The CDR3 consists of 15 residues. V was cut by 1 base and J by 4 bases, with 13 bases left in between. The germline V gene has CDR1 LGHNA and CDR2 YSLEER. CDR3 in DNA: TGCGCCAGCAGCCAAGTAGGGCAACTTACCTATGGCTACACCTTC. It translates to CASSQVGQLTYGYTF.

The V and J genes are TRBV19 and TRBJ1-1; TRBD1 aligns across 9 bases. Germline loops: CDR1 LNHDA, CDR2 SQIVND (reference sequence). With 6 bases clipped from V and 5 bases from J, the junction kept 7 bases outside the gene matches. CDR3 length equals 14 residues. CDR3 bases: TGTGCCAGTAGATACGACAGGGGGGTAACTGAAGCTTTCTTT. It translates to CASRYDRGVTEAFF.

CDR3 nucleotides: TGCGCCAGCAGCGACCGACAGGGGAGAGAGACCCAGTACTTC. It encodes CASSDRQGRETQYF. The chain has TRBV5-1 and TRBJ2-5, with TRBD1 matching 8 bases. CDR3 length: 14 residues. CDR1 is SGHRS and CDR2 is YFSETQ in the germline V gene. J lost 4 bases, V lost 4 bases, and 6 bases had no gene match. Drawing the rest from reference TRBV5-1 and TRBJ2-5, the complete variable domain is KAGVTQTPRYLIKTRGQQVTLSCSPISGHRSVSWYQQTPGQGLQFLFEYFSETQRNKGNFPGRFSGRQFSNSRSEMNVSTLELGDSALYLCASSDRQGRETQYFGPGTRLLVL.

The V call is TRBV6-1, the J call TRBJ2-3; TRBD1 agrees at 9 bases. The CDR3 spans 15 residues. V lost 3 bases to trimming and J lost 2 bases; unmatched junction nucleotides: 3. CDR1 is MNHNS and CDR2 is SASEGT in the germline V gene. Written as DNA, the CDR3 is TGTGCCAGCAGTGACCGGGACAGGGCCACAGATACGCAGTATTTT. Protein: CASSDRDRATDTQYF.

The chain employs TRBV29-1 and TRBJ2-2; unclear D gene. Germline values: CDR1 SQVTM, CDR2 ANQGSEA. V was clipped by 4 bases and J by 4 bases, with 16 bases between them. The CDR3 loop spans 15 amino acids. The CDR3 nucleotides are TGCAGCGTTGCTTCCCACGATAGTGGCACCGGGGAGCTGTTTTTT. Translating it yields CSVASHDSGTGELFF.

The gene calls are TRBV4-1 and TRBJ1-2; D is unresolved. The CDR3 spans 14 residues. Germline CDR1 is MGHRA and CDR2 is YSYEKL. V shed 0 bases and J shed 4 bases, with 9 bases lying between them. The CDR3 bases are TGCGCCAGCAGCCAAGAATTGGGTTCCTATGGCTACACCTTC. As protein: CASSQELGSYGYTF.

The J gene is TRBJ1-2, the V gene TRBV2; TRBD1 might be the D (6 bases). Trimming removed 8 bases at V and 0 bases at J, with 19 bases between. The CDR3 has 16 residues. CDR1 and CDR2 (germline): SNHLY, FYNNEI. The DNA for the CDR3 is TGTGCCAGCCTAGCTCCCGGGACAAGAGCTAACTATGGCTACACCTTC. The encoded protein is CASLAPGTRANYGYTF. Full variable domain (missing parts from reference TRBV2 and TRBJ1-2): EPEVTQTPSHQVTQMGQEVILRCVPISNHLYFYWYRQILGQKVEFLVSFYNNEISEKSEIFDDQFSVERPDGSNFTLKIRSTKLEDSAMYFCASLAPGTRANYGYTFGSGTRLTVV.

This chain uses TRBV7-8 with TRBJ1-3; 7 positions agree with TRBD1. The CDR3 runs 16 residues. Germline values: CDR1 SGHVS, CDR2 FQNEAQ. After removal of 5 bases from V and 0 bases from J, the junction contained 7 bases not matched to a gene. CDR3 sequence reads: CASSTQTGNSGNTIYF. DNA of the CDR3: TGTGCCAGCAGCACACAGACAGGGAACTCTGGAAACACCATATATTTT.

V is TRBV28 and J is TRBJ2-7, with D possibly being TRBD2 (6 bases). There are 16 residues in the CDR3. Trimming stripped 6 bases from V and 6 bases from J, with 24 bases between. The germline V gene encodes CDR1 MDHEN and CDR2 SYDVKM. The CDR3 here is CASRSGGSEASPEQYF. In DNA form, the CDR3 reads TGTGCCAGCAGGAGTGGAGGGTCTGAAGCCTCCCCCGAGCAGTACTTC.

The V and J genes are TRBV6-5 and TRBJ1-1, with no clear D. This CDR3 is 14 amino acids long. Per germline, CDR1 MNHEY and CDR2 SVGAGI. The V gene lost 4 bases and the J gene lost 1 base, with 10 bases spanning the gap. This CDR3 reads CASSLGRSNTEAFF. CDR3 DNA sequence: TGTGCCAGCAGTTTAGGCAGATCGAACACTGAAGCTTTCTTT.

With respect to this clone: The junction departs from the called germline gene at one end, perhaps through a read error. V usage is TRBV7-7 and J usage is TRBJ2-7, with D perhaps matching TRBD2 (5 bases). Looked up from germline, CDR1 is SSHAT and CDR2 is FNYEAQ (reference sequence). The CDR3 is made up of 14 amino acids. CDR3 protein: CASSLAPSGHEQYF. CDR3 bases: TGTGCTAGCAGCTTAGCGCCTAGTGGCCACGAGCAGTACTTC. Full variable domain (remainder filled in from reference TRBV7-7 and TRBJ2-7): GAGVSQSPRYKVTKRGQDVTLRCDPISSHATLYWYQQALGQGPEFLTYFNYEAQPDKSGLPSDRFSAERPEGSISTLTIQRTEQRDSAMYRCASSLAPSGHEQYFGPGTRLTVT.

The chain uses TRBV15 and TRBJ2-7; 10 bases are shared with TRBD2. From germline, CDR1 is LNHNV and CDR2 YYDKDF (reference sequence). CDR3 length: 15 residues. J gave up 5 bases and V 6 bases, and 10 bases lay outside the gene matches. CDR3 nucleotides: TGTGCCACCAGGGTAGCGGGAGGCCGCGAGGACGAGCAGTACTTC. It codes for CATRVAGGREDEQYF.

The chain recombines TRBV15 with TRBJ2-5; 8 bases are a match to TRBD2. V lost 1 base and J lost 0; bases outside the gene matches: 7. Germline CDR1 is LNHNV and CDR2 is YYDKDF (reference sequence). This CDR3 comprises 17 residues. The CDR3 region is CATSRVVAGSYQETQYF. DNA for the CDR3: TGTGCCACCAGCAGAGTTGTAGCGGGATCGTACCAAGAGACCCAGTACTTC.

The chain links TRBV5-6 to TRBJ2-1, with D perhaps TRBD2 (7 bases). The CDR3 has 19 residues. Deletions cut 4 bases from V and 0 bases from J, with 23 bases between. Per germline, CDR1 SGHDT and CDR2 YYEEEE. The CDR3 region has the DNA TGTGCCAGCAGCACCCGAAGGGGGACTACCCTGAGCTCCTACAATGAGCAGTTCTTC. Protein: CASSTRRGTTLSSYNEQFF.

V is TRBV4-1 and J is TRBJ2-7; a possible D gene is TRBD1 (8 bases). Germline values: CDR1 MGHRA, CDR2 YSYEKL. V lost 0 bases to trimming and J lost 2 bases, with 14 bases between them. The length of the CDR3 is 16 residues. The CDR3 DNA sequence: TGCGCCAGCAGCCAAGACTGGACAGGGAGGGCCTACGAGCAGTACTTC. Translating it yields CASSQDWTGRAYEQYF.

This chain uses TRBV28 with TRBJ2-7; D is unresolved. Germline assignment: CDR1 MDHEN and CDR2 SYDVKM. V gave up 2 bases and J gave up 3 bases, with 8 bases separating them. CDR3 size: 13 residues. CDR3 sequence: CASSLLQNYEQYF. Here the CDR3 DNA reads TGTGCCAGCAGTTTACTACAGAACTACGAGCAGTACTTC.

CDR3 sequence (DNA): TGTGCCAGCAGCCCTTTTACAGGGGCGGACACAGATACGCAGTATTTT. Translated: CASSPFTGADTDTQYF. V is TRBV28 and J is TRBJ2-3, with 7 positions matching TRBD1. V was pared by 6 bases and J by 2 bases, with 11 bases of the junction left unmatched. Germline V lookup: CDR1 MDHEN, CDR2 SYDVKM. The CDR3 is 16 amino acids.